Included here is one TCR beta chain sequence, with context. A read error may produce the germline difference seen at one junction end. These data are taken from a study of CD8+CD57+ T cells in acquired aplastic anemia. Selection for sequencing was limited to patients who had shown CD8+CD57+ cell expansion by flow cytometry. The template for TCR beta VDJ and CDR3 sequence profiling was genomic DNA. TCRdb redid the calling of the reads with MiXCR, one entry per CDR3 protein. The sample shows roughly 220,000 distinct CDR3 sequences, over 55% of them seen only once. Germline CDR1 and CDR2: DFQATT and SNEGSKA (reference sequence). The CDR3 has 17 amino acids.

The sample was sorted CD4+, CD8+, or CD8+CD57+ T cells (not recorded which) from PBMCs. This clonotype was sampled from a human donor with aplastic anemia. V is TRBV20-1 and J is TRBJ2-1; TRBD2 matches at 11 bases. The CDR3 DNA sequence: TGCAGTGCAAGAGGACTAGCGGGTACCAGCTCCTACAATGAGCAGTTCTTC. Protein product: CSARGLAGTSSYNEQFF.